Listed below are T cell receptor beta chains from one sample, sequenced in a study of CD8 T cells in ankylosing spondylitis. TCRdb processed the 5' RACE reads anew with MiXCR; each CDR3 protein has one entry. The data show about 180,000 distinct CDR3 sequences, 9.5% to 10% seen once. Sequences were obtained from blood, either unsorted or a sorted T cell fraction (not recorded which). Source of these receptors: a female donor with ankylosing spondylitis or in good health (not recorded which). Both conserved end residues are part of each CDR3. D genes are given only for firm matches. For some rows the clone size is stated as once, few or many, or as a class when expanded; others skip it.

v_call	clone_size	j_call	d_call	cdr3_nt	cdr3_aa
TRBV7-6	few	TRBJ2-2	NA	TGTGCCAGCAGCTTGCTAGCGTTTAGGGGCACCGGGGAGCTGTTTTTT	CASSLLAFRGTGELFF
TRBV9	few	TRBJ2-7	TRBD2	TGTGCCAGCAGCGGGGCTAGCGGGAAATACGAGCAGTACTTC	CASSGASGKYEQYF
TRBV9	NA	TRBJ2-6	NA	TGTGCCAGCAGCGTAGTCAGGGAAAACGTCCTGACTTTC	CASSVVRENVLTF
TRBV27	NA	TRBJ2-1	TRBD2	TGTGCCAGCAGTTCAACAGCCGGGACTAACGATGAGCAGTTCTTC	CASSSTAGTNDEQFF
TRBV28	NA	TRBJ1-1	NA	TGTGCCAGCACCCATATGGGCGGGGGCACTGAAGCTTTCTTT	CASTHMGGGTEAFF
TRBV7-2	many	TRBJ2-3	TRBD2	TGTGCCAGCAGACCAGGGACTAGTCAGGGTACGCAGTATTTT	CASRPGTSQGTQYF
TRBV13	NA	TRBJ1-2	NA	TGTGCCAGCAGCTTAAGCGGGCAGGGGAGTAACTATGGCTACACCTTC	CASSLSGQGSNYGYTF
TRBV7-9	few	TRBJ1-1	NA	TGTGCCAGCAGCCCCCCAGGGGAGCCTGAAGCTTTCTTT	CASSPPGEPEAFF
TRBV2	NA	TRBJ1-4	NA	TGTGCCACCCTTACGGTCGGTGAAAAACTGTTTTTT	CATLTVGEKLFF
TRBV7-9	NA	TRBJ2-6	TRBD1	TGTGCCAGCAGCTTAGTTCAGGGGGCGTTTGGGGCCAACGTCCTGACTTTC	CASSLVQGAFGANVLTF
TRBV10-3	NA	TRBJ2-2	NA	TGTGCCATCAGCGAGAATCGAGCCACCGGGGAGCTGTTTTTT	CAISENRATGELFF
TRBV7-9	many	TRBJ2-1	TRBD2	TGTGCCAGCAGCTTTGCCGCGGGAGAAGAGCAGTTCTTC	CASSFAAGEEQFF
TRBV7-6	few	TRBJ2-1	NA	TGTGCCAGCAGCCCGCCCTCCTACAATGAGCAGTTCTTC	CASSPPSYNEQFF
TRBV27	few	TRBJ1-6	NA	TGTGCCAGCAGTTTCTCCTCGGAGTCACCCCTCCACTTT	CASSFSSESPLHF
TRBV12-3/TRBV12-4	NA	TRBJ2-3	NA	TGTGCCAGCAGTTCTACCACAGATACGCAGTATTTT	CASSSTTDTQYF
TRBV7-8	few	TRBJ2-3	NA	TGTGCCAGCAGCTTAGTCGAGAGCACAGATACGCAGTATTTT	CASSLVESTDTQYF
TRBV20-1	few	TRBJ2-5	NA	TGCAGTGCTGGCCCCGTATCCCGTGTGCACGCCTACCAAGAGACCCAGTACTTC	CSAGPVSRVHAYQETQYF
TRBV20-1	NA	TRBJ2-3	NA	TGCAGTGCTAGAGGAGGGCCAGGGACAGATACGCAGTATTTT	CSARGGPGTDTQYF
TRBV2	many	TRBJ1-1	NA	TGTGCCAACCCCGACGGGGCAGGTGAAGCTTTCTTT	CANPDGAGEAFF
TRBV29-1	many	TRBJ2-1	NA	TGCAGCGTTGAGGGACCGGGACTAAGGGGGAATGAGCAGTTCTTC	CSVEGPGLRGNEQFF
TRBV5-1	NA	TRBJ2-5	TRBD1	TGCGCCAGCAGCCCCGGGACAGACCGAGGGACCCAGTACTTC	CASSPGTDRGTQYF
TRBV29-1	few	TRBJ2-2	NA	TGCAGCGTCCCTAGCGTCGGGGAGCTGTTTTTT	CSVPSVGELFF
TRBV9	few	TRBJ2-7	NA	TGTGCCAGCAGCGGCACAGGGAACTCCTACGAGCAGTACTTC	CASSGTGNSYEQYF
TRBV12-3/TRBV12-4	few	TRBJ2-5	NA	TGTGCCAGCAGGACAGGCGACCAAGAGACCCAGTACTTC	CASRTGDQETQYF
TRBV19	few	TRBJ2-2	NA	TGTGGCTCAGGGAGCGGGGAGCTGTTTTTT	CGSGSGELFF
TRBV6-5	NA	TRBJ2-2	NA	TGTGCCAGCAGTTATGGTGAGGGCTTCGGGGAGCTGTTTTTT	CASSYGEGFGELFF
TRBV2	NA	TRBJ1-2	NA	TGTGCCAGCAGTGAACGGGCACGGACAAACTATGGCTACACCTTC	CASSERARTNYGYTF
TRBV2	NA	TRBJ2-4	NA	TGTGCCACTTCTAAGTGGGCCAAAAACATTCAGTACTTC	CATSKWAKNIQYF
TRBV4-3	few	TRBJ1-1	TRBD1	TGCGGGCGCAGCAGCCAAGGGACAGGGAACACTGAAGCTTTCTTT	CGRSSQGTGNTEAFF
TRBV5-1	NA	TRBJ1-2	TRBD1	TGCGCCAGCAGCTACACAGGGGGCGATGGCTACACCTTC	CASSYTGGDGYTF
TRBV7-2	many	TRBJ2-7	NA	TGTGCCAGCAGCTTATGGGACGGCCACTACGAGCAGTACTTC	CASSLWDGHYEQYF
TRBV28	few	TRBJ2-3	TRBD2	TGTGCCAGCAGTTTTCAGCGGGAGGGCACAGATACGCAGTATTTT	CASSFQREGTDTQYF
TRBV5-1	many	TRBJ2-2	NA	TGCGCCAGCAGCTTGGATTGGGGACTCCGGTACGGGGAGCTGTTTTTT	CASSLDWGLRYGELFF
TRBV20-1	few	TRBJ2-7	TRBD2	TGCAGTGCTAGATCACTAGCGGGAGGTTTGGACGAGCAGTACTTC	CSARSLAGGLDEQYF
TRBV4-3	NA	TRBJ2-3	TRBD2	TGCGCCAGCAGCCAAGATTCATCTAGCGGGTTAAACACAGATACGCAGTATTTT	CASSQDSSSGLNTDTQYF
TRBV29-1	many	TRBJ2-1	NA	TGCAGCGTTGAAGAGCGGGATCCCAATGAGCAGTTCTTC	CSVEERDPNEQFF
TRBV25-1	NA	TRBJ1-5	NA	TGTGCCAGCAGTGAACAGGGTAATCAGCCCCAGCATTTT	CASSEQGNQPQHF
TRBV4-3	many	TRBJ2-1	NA	TGCGCCAGCAGCCGGCGTGTTCAGTACAATGAGCAGTTCTTC	CASSRRVQYNEQFF
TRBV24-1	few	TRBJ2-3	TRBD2	TGTGCCACCAGTGATCCCGCGGGGGGCGCTAGCACAGATACGCAGTATTTT	CATSDPAGGASTDTQYF
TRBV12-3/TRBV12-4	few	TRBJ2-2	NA	TGTGCCAGCAGTCTCTTGGCCGGGGAGCTGTTTTTT	CASSLLAGELFF
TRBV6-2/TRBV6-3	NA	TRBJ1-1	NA	TGTGCCAGCAGTCAATTTCAGGGGACTGAAGCTTTCTTT	CASSQFQGTEAFF
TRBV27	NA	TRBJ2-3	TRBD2	TGTGCCAGCAGTTTATTGACTAGCGGGTCCCTTCCCTTCACAGATACGCAGTATTTT	CASSLLTSGSLPFTDTQYF